This TCR beta chain was obtained from a study of shared clonotypes between healthy human individuals (dated by TCRdb to the early 2020s). About the investigation overall: A couple of women and a few men aged 18 to 49 years were included in the cohort. For each donor, CD4 naive and CD4 memory were each given three plates, CD8 naive was given two plates, and CD8 memory was given one plate. The study deeply sequenced blood TCR repertoires of five healthy adults to estimate repertoire size and the extent of clonotype sharing between individuals. Libraries were prepared and TCR repertoires were sequenced by different laboratories using diverse techniques, in order to increase sequencing depth and limit assay-specific biases. Per donor, leukapheresis produced somewhere between about 0.94 and 8.9 billion PBMCs. The study at large found these results: Sampling was restricted to blood, and TCR repertoires in tissue are likely to differ from TCR repertoires in blood. Because the study included only a small number of donors, the genetic and exposure-history diversity represented was limited. Compared with non-shared clonotypes, the clonotypes found in all four sorted-subset donors had higher generation probabilities. Across a few donors, roughly 5.1% of naive CD4, approximately 3.5% of naive CD8, 2.3% of memory CD4, and approximately 0.4% of memory CD8 clonotypes were shared. Naive subsets generally had larger estimated clonotype richness than memory subsets did. Even with the large sequencing depth, rarefaction of the sorted-subset datasets indicated that sequencing was incomplete. Pairwise subsampling indicated that sequencing depth was expected to affect the degree of clonotype sharing among donors.

The donors were healthy, HIV-negative adults who had no recently reported acute infections or vaccinations. Every donor was a Caucasian adult residing in Nashville, Tennessee, USA. CD8 memory samples combined magnetically selected CD45RO+ cells with CCR7-negative CD45RA+ effector memory (TemRA) cells. Blood was obtained by leukapheresis, after which PBMCs were separated by Ficoll-Histopaque density gradient centrifugation and cryopreserved in liquid nitrogen vapor phase. Purity and quantity of every magnetically sorted T cell population were checked by analytical flow cytometry. Genomic DNA was isolated from each sorted fraction and quantified by UV absorbance on a Nanodrop 2000c. Using the deep immunoSEQ assay, multiplex PCR amplified TCR CDR3 regions from genomic DNA. Extracted genomic DNA from each cell subset was spread evenly across all wells of several immunoSEQ 96-well plates, with each plate serving as a replicate. For sorted subsets, 150 to 200 ng genomic DNA, equal to 30,000 or so T cell genomes, was loaded into each replicate PCR. Purified libraries were quantified with a Qubit 3.0 fluorometer, sized on a Bioanalyzer 2100, and re-quantified with the KAPA Library Quantification kit. Every immunoSEQ 96-well plate was sequenced on a dedicated single-read 150-cycle Illumina NextSeq 550 flow cell. The authors' analysis ran thus. Because the immunoSEQ output held only junctional sequences and lacked quality scores, the filtering could not match the filtering applied to full-length reads. Sequences were annotated with PyIR, a Python wrapper for IgBLAST v1.9, using IMGT germline references to assign V/J genes and CDR3. Reads with weak V/J assignments (E-value above 1e-6), missing CDR3, stop codons, out-of-frame junctions, or ambiguous translated residues were removed. V3J clonotypes were defined as sequences sharing an identical inferred V gene, J gene, and CDR3 amino acid sequence. Percentage overlap between repertoires was computed as shared unique clonotypes divided by the size of the smaller repertoire. Richness of each repertoire was evaluated using RTK rarefaction, the Chao1 estimator, and Recon v2.1 estimates of unobserved clonotypes. OLGA was used to compute generation probabilities for all TCRbeta clonotypes that the gDNA method yielded from a handful of donors. The table was pulled from immuneACCESS by TCRdb, which kept in-frame rearrangements only. Such tables lose some clones; where checked, under half of the loss comes from unresolved V genes, and the rest has no known cause. The DNA was the basis for D and trimming; V, J and clone size are from that table. The sample includes about 380,000 clones, with about 96% observed a single time. The ten largest clones capture approximately 0.3% of the sample.

Regarding this clone: The specificity of this receptor is unknown. Per-base qualities were not stored, and no clone one base away is much larger. Other nucleotide sequences from this sample produce the same CDR3.

Counted from cysteine to phenylalanine, this CDR3 has 15 amino acids. Just the 45-base CDR3 DNA is kept, in frame starting at base 1. V loses 1 base at its end and J loses 6 bases; junction bases beyond the gene matches: 6. Taken from the germline V gene, the CDR1 and CDR2 loops are SGHAT and FQNNGV. The chain is encoded by TRBV11-2 joined to TRBJ1-3, and 7 junction bases match TRBD1. The sequence was obtained from a man aged 25-45 years in good health. The sample comprised memory CD8+ T cells sorted from blood. The cell subset or site tag for this specimen amounts to: CD45RO+ cells pooled with CCR7-negative TemRA cells. The sequenced DNA: TGTGCCAGCAGCTTAGTGGAGGGGGCAACAAACACCATATATTTT. Translated, it reads CASSLVEGATNTIYF. Here the CDR3 is joined to the reference TRBV11-2 and TRBJ1-3 genes, and the full variable domain is: EAGVAQSPRYKIIEKRQSVAFWCNPISGHATLYWYQQILGQGPKLLIQFQNNGVVDDSQLPKDRFSAERLKGVDSTLKIQPAKLEDSAVYLCASSLVEGATNTIYFGEGSWLTVV.